This T cell receptor beta chain comes out of a study of T-cell memory formation after mild COVID-19. At the level of the study: Largely, TCR clusters stayed within a single donor. Overall study results and limits: Shrinking CD4+ clones resided mostly in CM and EM, and CD8+ ones in EMRA. Pre-infection memory showed some responding clones, and this suggested that cross-reactive memory joined.

Germline values: CDR1 SGHAT, CDR2 FQNNGV. CDR3 length: 15 amino acids. V lost 6 bases and J 2 bases, leaving 16 bases between the germline ends. On this clonotype: Its antigen is undetermined.

TCR alpha and TCR beta cDNA libraries with sample barcodes and UMIs came from 5'RACE using constant-segment primers. TCRdb analysed the 5' RACE reads with MiXCR anew, one entry per CDR3 protein. The sample has a few hundred thousand distinct CDR3 sequences, roughly an eighth seen once. The V gene is TRBV11-2, the J gene TRBJ1-2; D gene unclear. The sequence was collected from a man aged 18 to 29 who had mild COVID-19 (a few samples of this study predate the infection). Cell type and time point are not known. Sequencing used PBMCs or a T cell subset sorted from them (not recorded which). The CDR3 sequence is CASSLAGPSNYGYTF. CDR3 coding DNA: TGTGCCAGCAGTCTTGCCGGGCCCTCAAACTATGGCTACACCTTC.